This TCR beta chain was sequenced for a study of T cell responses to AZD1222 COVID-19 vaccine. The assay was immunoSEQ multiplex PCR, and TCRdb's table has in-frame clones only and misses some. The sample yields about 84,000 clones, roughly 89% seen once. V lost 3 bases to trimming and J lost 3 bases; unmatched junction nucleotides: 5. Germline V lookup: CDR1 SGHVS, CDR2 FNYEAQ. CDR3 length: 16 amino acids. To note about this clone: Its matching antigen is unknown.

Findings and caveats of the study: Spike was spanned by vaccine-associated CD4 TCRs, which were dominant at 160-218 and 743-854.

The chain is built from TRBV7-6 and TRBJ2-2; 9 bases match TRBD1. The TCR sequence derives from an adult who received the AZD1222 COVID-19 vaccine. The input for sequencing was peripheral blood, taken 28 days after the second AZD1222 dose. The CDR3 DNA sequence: TGTGCCAGCAGCTTGAGACAGGGGGGAGACACCGGGGAGCTGTTTTTT. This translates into CASSLRQGGDTGELFF.